Below, 17 T cell receptor beta chains from the same sample are listed, as sequenced in a study of cytotoxic CD8 clonotypes in ibrutinib-treated CLL. Profiling relied on immunoSEQ multiplex PCR, and the TCRdb table lists in-frame clones only, not all of them. The sample shows approximately 280,000 clones, roughly 76% of them seen only once. The material was PBMCs, obtained at disease progression, from a patient treated with ibrutinib. The receptor set was obtained from a human donor with chronic lymphocytic leukemia.

This rearrangement joins TRBV4-1 to TRBJ1-2; no reliable D call. With 4 bases removed from V and 8 bases from J, the gap between germline ends came to 17 bases. This CDR3 is built from 14 residues. Germline V gene sequence: CDR1 MGHRA, CDR2 YSYEKL. CDR3 loop: CASSRRDRVEGYTF. The CDR3 bases are TGCGCCAGCAGCCGAAGAGACCGCGTGGAGGGCTACACCTTC.

The V gene is TRBV18, the J gene TRBJ2-7; D gene uncertain. CDR3 length equals 12 residues. V was trimmed by 6 bases and J by 3 bases, leaving 9 bases between them. Germline V CDR1 and CDR2: KGHSH, LQKENI. The DNA for the CDR3 is TGTGCCAGCTCCCCGGATGACTACGAGCAGTACTTC. It specifies CASSPDDYEQYF.

This clone came up once. The rearrangement uses TRBV19 and TRBJ2-7, with TRBD1 matching over 9 bases. CDR3 size: 15 residues. With 0 bases clipped from V and 3 bases from J, the junction kept 3 bases outside the gene matches. CDR1 and CDR2 (germline): LNHDA, SQIVND (reference sequence). CDR3 region: CASSIEGTGRYEQYF. In DNA, the CDR3 is TGTGCCAGTAGTATAGAAGGGACAGGGCGCTACGAGCAGTACTTC.

This sequence joins TRBV2 and TRBJ1-2; D is perhaps TRBD1 (6 bases). The V end lost 4 bases, the J end lost 4 bases, and 10 bases lay between the germline ends. The CDR3 runs 13 residues. Germline CDR1 is SNHLY and CDR2 is FYNNEI. The CDR3 loop is CASSGGLGYGYTF. CDR3 sequence (DNA): TGTGCCAGCAGTGGGGGGCTCGGCTATGGCTACACCTTC.

This rearrangement joins TRBV4-1 to TRBJ1-1, with D uncertain. Germline V gives CDR1 MGHRA, CDR2 YSYEKL. Trimming cost V 1 base and J 4 bases, with 7 bases left between them. This CDR3 spans 13 amino acids. CDR3 nucleotides: TGCGCCAGCAGCCAAGGGCGGTTCACTGAAGCTTTCTTT. This encodes CASSQGRFTEAFF.

The chain joins TRBV27 to TRBJ1-1; 10 bases map to TRBD1. Losses at the gene ends were 0 bases for V and 4 bases for J; bases not matched to a gene: 2. This CDR3 has 15 residues. CDR1 and CDR2 from the germline V gene are MNHEY and SMNVEV (reference sequence). The CDR3: CASSLSRTGGTEAFF. The CDR3 DNA sequence: TGTGCCAGCAGTTTATCGCGGACAGGGGGCACTGAAGCTTTCTTT.

The rearrangement links TRBV29-1 to TRBJ2-1; TRBD1 matches 7 bases. The germline V gene encodes CDR1 SQVTM and CDR2 ANQGSEA. The CDR3 is 12 amino acids. V lost 7 bases and J lost 10; bases outside the gene matches: 10. CDR3 sequence: CSAEGGRAEQFF. CDR3 in DNA: TGCAGCGCAGAAGGGGGCAGGGCCGAGCAGTTCTTC.

A single count supports this clone. The chain joins TRBV18 to TRBJ2-3; D is uncertain. Germline values: CDR1 KGHSH, CDR2 LQKENI. V dropped 0 bases and J dropped 7 bases, with 8 bases sitting between them. This CDR3 is built from 13 residues. CDR3 sequence: CASSPPTRNTQYF. DNA of the CDR3: TGTGCCAGCTCACCACCAACCCGGAATACGCAGTATTTT.

This clone has only a few counts. The chain has TRBV29-1 and TRBJ2-3, with 7 bases identical to TRBD1. In germline, CDR1 is SQVTM, CDR2 ANQGSEA. The CDR3 runs 12 residues. After removal of 6 bases from V and 4 bases from J, the junction contained 4 bases not matched to a gene. The CDR3 bases are TGCAGCGTGGGACAGACGCCAGATACGCAGTATTTT. This sequence encodes CSVGQTPDTQYF.

The chain carries TRBV7-2 and TRBJ2-3; 11 nucleotides align to TRBD2. This CDR3 comprises 18 residues. CDR1 is SGHTA and CDR2 is FQGNSA in the germline V gene. Losses at the gene ends were 2 bases for V and 6 bases for J; bases not matched to a gene: 13. The CDR3 DNA sequence: TGTGCCAGCAGCTTACCCCATCTAGCGGGAGGAGGAGTGGATACGCAGTATTTT. It translates to CASSLPHLAGGGVDTQYF. Drawing the rest from reference TRBV7-2 and TRBJ2-3, the complete variable domain is GAGVSQSPSNKVTEKGKDVELRCDPISGHTALYWYRQSLGQGLEFLIYFQGNSAPDKSGLPSDRFSAERTGGSVSTLTIQRTQQEDSAVYLCASSLPHLAGGGVDTQYFGPGTRLTVL.

The J gene is TRBJ1-3, the V gene TRBV28; 9 bases agree with TRBD1. CDR1 and CDR2 from the germline V gene are MDHEN and SYDVKM. J gave up 3 bases and V 6 bases, and 3 bases lay outside the gene matches. The CDR3 sequence is 14 residues long. The CDR3 DNA sequence: TGTGCCAGCAGGGGACAGGGAGGTGGAAACACCATATATTTT. It codes for CASRGQGGGNTIYF.

The rearrangement joins TRBV5-1 to TRBJ2-1; D call uncertain. This CDR3 region has 12 residues. CDR1 is SGHRS, CDR2 YFSETQ, per germline. V lost 5 bases and J 6 bases, leaving 9 bases between the germline ends. The chain's CDR3 is CASRSSLNEQFF. DNA of the CDR3: TGCGCCAGCAGAAGCTCCCTCAATGAGCAGTTCTTC.

This chain links TRBV13 with TRBJ2-1; 9 bases are shared with TRBD1. Germline V gene lookup returns CDR1 PRHDT and CDR2 FYEKMQ (reference sequence). The J segment lost 5 bases and the V segment lost 4 bases, leaving 9 bases of the junction unmatched. CDR3 length: 16 residues. The CDR3 DNA is TGTGCCAGCAGCTCCCTTAACAGGGGGCTCAACAATGAGCAGTTCTTC. Protein sequence: CASSSLNRGLNNEQFF.

The chain recombines TRBV5-4 with TRBJ2-3, with D tentatively TRBD1 (6 bases). The CDR3 length is 14 residues. Germline CDR1 is SGHNT and CDR2 is YYREEE (reference sequence). V was shortened by 4 bases and J by 5 bases, with 14 bases between the two germline ends. In nucleotides, the CDR3 is TGTGCCAGCAGCCTTACAGGGCCCGGAGATACGCAGTATTTT. It encodes CASSLTGPGDTQYF.

A single count supports this clone. V is TRBV29-1 and J is TRBJ2-1; perhaps TRBD2 as D (6 bases). This CDR3 has 12 residues. The germline CDR1 and CDR2 sequences are SQVTM and ANQGSEA. With 2 bases removed from V and 9 bases from J, the gap between germline ends came to 11 bases. CDR3 DNA: TGCAGCGTTGAAAGCGGCGGGACTGAGCAGTTCTTC. It codes for CSVESGGTEQFF.

The rearrangement links TRBV9 to TRBJ1-6; 8 bases match TRBD1. Germline assignment: CDR1 SGDLS and CDR2 YYNGEE. Germline trimming cut 3 bases from V and 6 bases from J; bases unmatched to any gene: 11. This CDR3 has 17 amino acids. This CDR3 reads CASSAAGAGQVNSPLHF. The CDR3 DNA follows: TGTGCCAGCAGCGCAGCTGGAGCGGGACAGGTTAATTCACCCCTCCACTTT.

V is TRBV11-1 and J is TRBJ2-7; no clear D gene. Germline CDR1 SGHAT, CDR2 FQDESV (reference sequence). The CDR3 is 14 amino acids. Trimming stripped 3 bases from V and 1 base from J, with 10 bases between. CDR3 amino acids: CASSFYFGSYEQYF. CDR3 sequence (DNA): TGTGCCAGCAGCTTCTATTTCGGATCCTACGAGCAGTACTTC.